This T cell receptor (beta chain) was recorded in a study of blood T cell repertoires in COVID-19. Whole-study context: The study drew acute and convalescent COVID-19 samples from the United States, Italy and Spain.

This CDR3 has 15 amino acids. The junction had 6 bases not matched to a gene; V was cut back by 0 bases and J by 8 bases. Germline V gene sequence: CDR1 MNHEY, CDR2 SVGAGI. Original processing notes: Nucleated cell counts were estimated from reference gene primer amplification. Libraries were prepared by immunoSEQ multiplex PCR; TCRdb keeps only in-frame clonotypes and omits some of them. Clone size and V and J calls were adopted from that table, with D and trimming inferred from the DNA. The repertoire has 100,000 to 110,000 clones, 85% of them found once; the top ten carry 13%. This TCR was sampled from a man aged 45-60 years with active or convalescent COVID-19. The chain combines TRBV6-5 with TRBJ1-2; 10 positions agree with TRBD1. The material sequenced was peripheral blood. The chain's CDR3 is CASSYSLGQGGGYTF. In nucleotides, the CDR3 is TGTGCCAGCAGTTACTCTCTCGGACAGGGGGGAGGCTACACCTTC.